This T cell receptor (beta chain) was observed in a study of T cells after posttransplantation cyclophosphamide. On the day of bone marrow donation, the related graft donor provided peripheral blood. Profiling relied on immunoSEQ multiplex PCR, and the TCRdb table lists in-frame clones only, not all of them. The sample lists about 46,000 clones, around 94% occurring once. As concerns this clone: No antigen is known for it.

Study results and caveats: Tissue-infiltrating T cells from skin or gut overlapped little with blood T cells. Donor-recipient repertoire similarity was low at 1-2 months, rising over year one. Recipient CMV seropositivity and CMV reactivation strongly tracked TRB clonality.

This TCR was sampled from a woman aged 50 to 65 in good health and a related stem cell transplant donor. Sequenced: PBMCs.

Here the CDR3 DNA reads TGCGCCAGCAGCTCTGGGACAGGGGGTTACCAAGAGACCCAGTACTTC. Protein sequence: CASSSGTGGYQETQYF. The chain combines TRBV5-1 with TRBJ2-5; 11 bases line up with TRBD1. The CDR3 spans 16 residues. Per the germline V gene, CDR1 is SGHRS and CDR2 is YFSETQ. V lost 3 bases, J lost 0 bases, and 4 bases stayed unmatched.